This T cell receptor (beta chain) derives from a study of blood T cells in healthy people across ages. Study in general: Per every two T cells, about one barcoded beta molecule was captured by template switching.

Germline loops: CDR1 SGHRS, CDR2 YFSETQ. The ends were cut back, 1 base at V and 11 bases at J, with 15 bases in the middle. The CDR3 runs 13 residues. This clonotype was recorded a few times. A J-beta primer mix and a sample-barcoded 5' primer were used in a second PCR of about 7 to 12 cycles. A tag from a template-switch adaptor with 12 random nucleotides marked each cDNA molecule. In TCRdb, the 5' RACE reads were re-called with MiXCR into one record per CDR3 protein. The repertoire has hundreds of thousands of distinct CDR3 sequences, 20% to 25% of them found once; the top ten carry under 25%. The sample taken for sequencing was blood. The chain employs TRBV5-1 and TRBJ2-5; possible D gene TRBD1, 5 bases. The source of this sequence is a man between 65 and 79 years old in good health. CDR3 protein: CASSLSREFGQYF. For the CDR3, the DNA is TGCGCCAGCAGCTTGTCCAGGGAATTTGGGCAGTACTTC.